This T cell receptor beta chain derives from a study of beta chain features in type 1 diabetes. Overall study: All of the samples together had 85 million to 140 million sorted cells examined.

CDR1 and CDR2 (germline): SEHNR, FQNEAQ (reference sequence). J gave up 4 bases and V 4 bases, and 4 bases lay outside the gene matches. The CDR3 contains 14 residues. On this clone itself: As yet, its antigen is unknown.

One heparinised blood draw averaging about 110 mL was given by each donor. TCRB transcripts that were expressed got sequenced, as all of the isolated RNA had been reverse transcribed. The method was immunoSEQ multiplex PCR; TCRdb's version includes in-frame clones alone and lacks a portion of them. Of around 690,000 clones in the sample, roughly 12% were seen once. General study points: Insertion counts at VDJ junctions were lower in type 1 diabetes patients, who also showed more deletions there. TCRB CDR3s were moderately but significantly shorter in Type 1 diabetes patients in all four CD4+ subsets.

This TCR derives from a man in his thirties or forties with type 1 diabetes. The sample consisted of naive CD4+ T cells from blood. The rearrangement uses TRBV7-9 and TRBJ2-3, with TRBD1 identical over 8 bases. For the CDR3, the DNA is TGTGCCAGCAGCTACGGACAGGGACCAGATACGCAGTATTTT. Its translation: CASSYGQGPDTQYF.